This TCR beta chain was profiled in a study of blood T cell repertoires in COVID-19. Study-level background: PBMCs, B-cell-depleted T cells, or T cells provided the cDNA or gDNA that made up the material.

The CDR3 length is 18 residues. Trimming removed 3 bases from V and 0 bases from J; junction bases left unmatched: 9. Germline V gene sequence: CDR1 DFQATT, CDR2 SNEGSKA (reference sequence). Original processing notes: Reference gene primers were amplified, and this amplification served to estimate nucleated cell counts. The repertoire was sequenced with immunoSEQ multiplex PCR; TCRdb's copy has only in-frame clones and lacks some. The V and J calls and clone size come from that table; D and trimming were worked out from the DNA. The data show over 400,000 clones, 80% to 90% seen once. Source material: peripheral blood. This clonotype originated in a human donor in a cohort sampled during active COVID-19. The gene calls are TRBV20-1 and TRBJ2-1; TRBD2 matches 12 bases. CDR3 in amino acids: CSASPSGRAHSSYNEQFF. CDR3 DNA sequence: TGCAGTGCTAGTCCTAGCGGGAGGGCCCACAGCTCCTACAATGAGCAGTTCTTC.